The clone carrying this T cell receptor (beta chain) was seen only a few times. Its antigen is unidentified. TCRdb reanalysed the 5' RACE reads using MiXCR and keeps one entry per CDR3 protein. The sample yields around 470,000 distinct CDR3 sequences, 14% seen once. This specimen belongs to a study of identical twins. General study points: Excess sharing between twins was weaker in beta out-of-frame sequences. Out-of-frame alpha sequences that twins shared showed excess low generation probability.

V was clipped by 5 bases and J by 6 bases, with 16 bases between them. The germline gives CDR1 SEHNR, CDR2 FQNEAQ (reference sequence). The CDR3 has 15 amino acids. The same data also contributed to another study, on yellow fever vaccine responses in identical twins. That publication notes: Twins showed a vaccine T cell response that reportedly seemed partly convergent, partly personalized.

The sequencing input was CD4+ T cells sorted from blood. The chain is built from TRBV7-9 and TRBJ2-2; no definite D call. The origin of this receptor is a woman aged 18-29 years in good health. The CDR3 loop reads CASSPRQVGSGELFF. CDR3 nucleotides: TGTGCCAGCAGCCCCCGACAAGTAGGTTCCGGGGAGCTGTTTTTT.